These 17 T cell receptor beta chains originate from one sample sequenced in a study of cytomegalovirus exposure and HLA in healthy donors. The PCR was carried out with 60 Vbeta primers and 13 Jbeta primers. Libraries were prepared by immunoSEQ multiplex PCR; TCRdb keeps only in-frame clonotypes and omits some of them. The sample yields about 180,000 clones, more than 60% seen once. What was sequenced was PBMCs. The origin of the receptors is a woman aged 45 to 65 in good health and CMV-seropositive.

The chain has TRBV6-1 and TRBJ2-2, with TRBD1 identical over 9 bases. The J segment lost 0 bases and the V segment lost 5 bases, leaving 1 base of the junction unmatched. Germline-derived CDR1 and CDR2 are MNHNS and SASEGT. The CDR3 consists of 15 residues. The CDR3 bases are TGTGCCAGCAGTCGACAGGGGGCGAACACCGGGGAGCTGTTTTTT. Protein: CASSRQGANTGELFF.

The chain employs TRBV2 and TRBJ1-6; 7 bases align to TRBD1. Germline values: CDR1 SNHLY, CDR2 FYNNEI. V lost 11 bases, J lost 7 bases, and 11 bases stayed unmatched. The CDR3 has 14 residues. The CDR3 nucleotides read TGTGCCGGCTCCGGGAGACAGGGAAATTCACCCCTCCACTTT. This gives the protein CAGSGRQGNSPLHF.

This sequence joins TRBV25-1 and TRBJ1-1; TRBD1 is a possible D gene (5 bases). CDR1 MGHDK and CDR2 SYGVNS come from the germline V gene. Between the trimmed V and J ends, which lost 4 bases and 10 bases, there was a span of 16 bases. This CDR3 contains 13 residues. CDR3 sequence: CASSARRETGAFF. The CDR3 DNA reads TGTGCCAGCAGTGCAAGGCGGGAAACAGGAGCTTTCTTT.

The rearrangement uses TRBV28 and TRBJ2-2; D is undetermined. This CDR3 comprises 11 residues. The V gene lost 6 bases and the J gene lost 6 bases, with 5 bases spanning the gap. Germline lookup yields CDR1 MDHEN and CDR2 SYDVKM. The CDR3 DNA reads TGTGCCAGCAGCCGGGCCGGGGAGCTGTTTTTT. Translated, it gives CASSRAGELFF.

The CDR3 DNA follows: TGTGCCAGCAGCTTAGTGCAGGCACCCGGGGAGCTGTTTTTT. Amino acids: CASSLVQAPGELFF. V usage is TRBV7-6 and J usage is TRBJ2-2; no clear D. The CDR3 is 14 residues long. Trimming pared 1 base from V and 6 bases from J, leaving 9 bases between. Looked up from germline, CDR1 is SGHVS and CDR2 is FNYEAQ. Combining the CDR3 with reference TRBV7-6 and TRBJ2-2 gives the whole variable domain GAGVSQSPRYKVTKRGQDVALRCDPISGHVSLYWYRQALGQGPEFLTYFNYEAQQDKSGLPNDRFSAERPEGSISTLTIQRTEQRDSAMYRCASSLVQAPGELFFGEGSRLTVL.

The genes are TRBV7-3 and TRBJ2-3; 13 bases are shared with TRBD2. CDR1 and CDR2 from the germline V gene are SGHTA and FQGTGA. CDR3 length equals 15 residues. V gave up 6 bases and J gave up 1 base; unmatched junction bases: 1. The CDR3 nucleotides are TGTGCCAGCAGACTAGCGGGAGGGGGCACAGATACGCAGTATTTT. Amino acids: CASRLAGGGTDTQYF.

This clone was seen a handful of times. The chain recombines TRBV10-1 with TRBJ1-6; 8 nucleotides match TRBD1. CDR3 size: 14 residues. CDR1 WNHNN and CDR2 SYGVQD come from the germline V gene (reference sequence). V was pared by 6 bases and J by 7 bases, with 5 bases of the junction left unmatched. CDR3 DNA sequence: TGCGCCAGCAGCGAATACAGGGGGAATTCACCCCTCCACTTT. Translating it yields CASSEYRGNSPLHF.

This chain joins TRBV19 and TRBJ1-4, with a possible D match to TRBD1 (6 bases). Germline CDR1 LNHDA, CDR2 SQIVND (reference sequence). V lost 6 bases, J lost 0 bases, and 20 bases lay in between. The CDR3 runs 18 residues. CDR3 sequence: CASSPGTISLATNEKLFF. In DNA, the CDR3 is TGTGCCAGTAGCCCCGGGACAATAAGTCTGGCAACTAATGAAAAACTGTTTTTT.

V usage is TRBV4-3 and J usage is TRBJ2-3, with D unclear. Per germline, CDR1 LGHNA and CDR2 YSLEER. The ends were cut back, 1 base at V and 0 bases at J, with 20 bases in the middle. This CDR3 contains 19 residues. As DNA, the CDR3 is TGCGCCAGCAGCCAAGGTGTTATGTGGCGGAAATCTAGCACAGATACGCAGTATTTT. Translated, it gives CASSQGVMWRKSSTDTQYF.

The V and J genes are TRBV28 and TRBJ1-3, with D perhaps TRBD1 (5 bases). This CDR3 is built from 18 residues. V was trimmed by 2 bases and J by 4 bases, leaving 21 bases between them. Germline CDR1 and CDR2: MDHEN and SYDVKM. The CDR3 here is CASSLGANLWFSGNTIYF. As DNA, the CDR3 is TGTGCCAGCAGTTTAGGGGCGAACCTCTGGTTCTCGGGAAACACCATATATTTT.

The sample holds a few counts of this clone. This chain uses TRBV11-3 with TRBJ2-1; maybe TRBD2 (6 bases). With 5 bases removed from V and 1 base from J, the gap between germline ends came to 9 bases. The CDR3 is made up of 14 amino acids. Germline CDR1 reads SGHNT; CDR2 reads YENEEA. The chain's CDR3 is CASSLGGSYNEQFF. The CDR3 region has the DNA TGTGCCAGCAGCCTCGGGGGTTCCTACAATGAGCAGTTCTTC.

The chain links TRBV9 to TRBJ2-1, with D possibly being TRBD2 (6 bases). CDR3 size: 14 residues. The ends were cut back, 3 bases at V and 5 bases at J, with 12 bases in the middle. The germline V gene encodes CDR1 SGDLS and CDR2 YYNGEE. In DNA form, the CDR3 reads TGTGCCAGCAGCGCGGGACTCTATAACAATGAGCAGTTCTTC. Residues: CASSAGLYNNEQFF.

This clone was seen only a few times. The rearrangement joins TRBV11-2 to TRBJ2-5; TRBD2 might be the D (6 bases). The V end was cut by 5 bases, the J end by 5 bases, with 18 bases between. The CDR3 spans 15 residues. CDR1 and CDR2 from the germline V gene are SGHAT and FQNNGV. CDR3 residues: CASSNLLEGSETQYF. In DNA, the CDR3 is TGTGCCAGCAGCAACCTTCTGGAGGGGTCGGAGACCCAGTACTTC.

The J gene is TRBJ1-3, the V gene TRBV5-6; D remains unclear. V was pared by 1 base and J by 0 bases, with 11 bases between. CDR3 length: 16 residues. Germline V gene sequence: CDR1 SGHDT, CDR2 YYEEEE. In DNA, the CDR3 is TGTGCCAGCAGCTTGATGGCGTACAGCTCTGGAAACACCATATATTTT. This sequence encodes CASSLMAYSSGNTIYF.

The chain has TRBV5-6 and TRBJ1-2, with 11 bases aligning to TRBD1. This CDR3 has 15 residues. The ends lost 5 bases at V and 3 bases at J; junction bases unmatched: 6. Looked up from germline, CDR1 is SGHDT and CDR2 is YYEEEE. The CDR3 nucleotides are TGTGCCAGCAGAAGCGGACAGGGGGCGTACTATGGCTACACCTTC. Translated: CASRSGQGAYYGYTF.

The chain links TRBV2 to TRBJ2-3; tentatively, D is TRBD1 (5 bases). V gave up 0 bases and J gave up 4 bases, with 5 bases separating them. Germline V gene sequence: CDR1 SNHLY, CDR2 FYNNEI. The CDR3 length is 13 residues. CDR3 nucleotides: TGTGCCAGCAGTGAAGCAGGGGCAGATACGCAGTATTTT. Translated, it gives CASSEAGADTQYF.

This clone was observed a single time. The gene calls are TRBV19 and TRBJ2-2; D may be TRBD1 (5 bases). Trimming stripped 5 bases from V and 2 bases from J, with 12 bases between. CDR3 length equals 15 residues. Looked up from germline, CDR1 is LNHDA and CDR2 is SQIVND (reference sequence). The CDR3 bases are TGTGCCAGTAGTTTTTCGACAGTCAACACCGGGGAGCTGTTTTTT. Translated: CASSFSTVNTGELFF.